These T cell receptor beta chains were read from a single sample in a study of T cells in Graves' hyperthyroidism and ophthalmopathy. TCRdb ran MiXCR on the multiplex PCR reads and lists one entry per CDR3 protein. Of roughly 330,000 distinct CDR3 sequences in the sample, about 15% were seen once. Sequencing used blood. The receptors here all came from a man aged 25 to 45 with Graves' hyperthyroidism. Each CDR3 is given with its conserved first and last residue. A D gene is named only where the DNA matches it firmly. Clone size is given for some rows only: seen once, a few or many times, or a class if the clone is expanded.

abundance | d_gene | j_gene | v_gene | CDR3nt | CDR3aa
many | NA | TRBJ1-6 | TRBV12-3/TRBV12-4 | TGTGCCAGCAGTTTAACCGGTTCGGGGAGTTCACCCCTCCACTTT | CASSLTGSGSSPLHF
many | TRBD1 | TRBJ2-5 | TRBV5-1 | TGCGCCAGTCGTTCTTCCGGGACAGGGACCCAAGAGACCCAGTACTTC | CASRSSGTGTQETQYF
NA | NA | TRBJ1-1 | TRBV6-5 | TGTGCCAGCAGTTACTCGCTGAAAAGGATTGCTGAAGCTTTCTTT | CASSYSLKRIAEAFF
many | NA | TRBJ1-5 | TRBV27 | TGTGCCAGCAGTTCCGGGGGCGGGGCTAGCAATCAGCCCCAGCATTTT | CASSSGGGASNQPQHF
few | NA | TRBJ2-7 | TRBV14 | TGTGCCAGCAGCCAACCCCCTGGGTACGAGCAGTACTTC | CASSQPPGYEQYF
NA | NA | TRBJ2-5 | TRBV7-9 | TGTGCCAGCAGCCCCCCGGGAGCTCAAGAGACCCAGTACTTC | CASSPPGAQETQYF
few | NA | TRBJ2-1 | TRBV12-3/TRBV12-4 | TGTGCCAGCAGTTTGAGGAGGTGGGACCGGAACTATTACAATGAGCAGTTCTTC | CASSLRRWDRNYYNEQFF
many | TRBD1 | TRBJ1-4 | TRBV2 | TGTGCCAGCAGTGCCGACAGGGGGAATGAAAAACTGTTTTTT | CASSADRGNEKLFF
few | NA | TRBJ1-3 | TRBV7-6 | TGTGCCAGCAGCTTAGGAGGGGCAGTAGGAAACACCATATATTTT | CASSLGGAVGNTIYF
many | TRBD1 | TRBJ2-1 | TRBV7-9 | TGTGCCAGCAGCGATCAGACAGGGGTTAAGGCCAATGAGCAGTTCTTC | CASSDQTGVKANEQFF
NA | NA | TRBJ2-5 | TRBV27 | TGTGCCAGCAGTACCTCCTACCGAGAGACCCAGTACTTC | CASSTSYRETQYF
NA | NA | TRBJ1-1 | TRBV5-6 | TGTGCCAGCAGCTTGTTGGGCGAATCCAGCGGCGCTGAAGCTTTCTTT | CASSLLGESSGAEAFF
many | TRBD2 | TRBJ2-1 | TRBV11-3 | TGTGCCAGCAGGCCCCGGGAGGGAGTCAATGAGCAGTTCTTC | CASRPREGVNEQFF
NA | NA | TRBJ2-4 | TRBV14 | TGTGCCAGCAGCCAATTCTACGGACCCCCTAACATTCAGTACTTC | CASSQFYGPPNIQYF
few | NA | TRBJ2-7 | TRBV19 | TGTGCCAGTAGTATAAGAAATAATGGTGTGGGATACGAGCAGTACTTC | CASSIRNNGVGYEQYF
many | TRBD2 | TRBJ2-1 | TRBV6-1 | TGTGCCAGCGGACGGGGGGGCTCCTACAATGAGCAGTTCTTC | CASGRGGSYNEQFF
few | NA | TRBJ2-7 | TRBV12-3/TRBV12-4 | TGTGCCAGCAGTCCGCGGGCCACCTACGAGCAGTACTTC | CASSPRATYEQYF
few | TRBD1 | TRBJ2-2 | TRBV18 | TGTGCCAGCTCACCACCGGACAGGGTCCCCGGGGAGCTGTTTTTT | CASSPPDRVPGELFF
few | NA | TRBJ2-2 | TRBV7-2 | TGTGCCAGCAAAGACAGAGGGGGCACCGGGGAGCTGTTTTTT | CASKDRGGTGELFF
few | TRBD2 | TRBJ2-2 | TRBV5-8 | TGTGCCAGCAGCTTCGGCGGGAGGGCGAACACCGGGGAGCTGTTTTTT | CASSFGGRANTGELFF
many | NA | TRBJ1-1 | TRBV9 | TGTGCCAGCAGCGTAGCACAGATGAACACTGAAGCTTTCTTT | CASSVAQMNTEAFF
few | TRBD2 | TRBJ2-1 | TRBV24-1 | TGTGCCACCAGTCGTTCCCGGGACTACTTCTTC | CATSRSRDYFF
once | NA | TRBJ2-2 | TRBV4-1 | TGCGCCAGCAGCCAAGATCCCTACTTAACTGACACGAACACCGGGGAGCTGTTTTTT | CASSQDPYLTDTNTGELFF
NA | NA | TRBJ2-7 | TRBV29-1 | TGCAGCGTGGCTGATAAGATACCCTACGAGCAGTACTTC | CSVADKIPYEQYF
many | NA | TRBJ2-7 | TRBV13 | TGTGCCAGCATCCCTAGGGCCCCTCTACGCGACGAGCAGTACTTC | CASIPRAPLRDEQYF